Listed below are T cell receptor beta chains from one sample, sequenced in a study of T cell repertoires in cytomegalovirus infection. MiXCR, applied by TCRdb to the reads, yields one record per CDR3 protein. The sample has hundreds of thousands of distinct CDR3 sequences, over 25% seen once; the top ten hold around 12%. Antigens of these TCRs are unknown. The sample consisted of cultured CD8+ T cells from PBMCs, taken from culture after CMV antigen stimulation. The receptors were gathered from a human donor in good health (CMV status not recorded). Some clones in this sample may be carry-over from other donors' samples. Each CDR3 is given with its conserved first and last residue. D genes are given only for firm matches. Rows give clone size only sometimes, using once, few, many, or a class for an expanded clone.

>few|TRBJ2-2|TRBV7-6|NA
CASSPRGSQDTGELFF
TGTGCCAGCAGCCCTCGAGGGAGCCAGGACACCGGGGAGCTGTTTTTT
>NA|TRBJ2-1|TRBV27|NA
CASSPYGANEQFF
TGTGCCAGCAGTCCATACGGGGCCAATGAGCAGTTCTTC
>few|TRBJ1-3|TRBV7-9|NA
CASSFNTIYF
TGTGCCAGCAGCTTCAACACCATATATTTT
>NA|TRBJ2-3|TRBV2|NA
CATSLLGTNFTDTQYF
TGTGCCACCTCGTTATTGGGGACAAATTTCACAGATACGCAGTATTTT
>many|TRBJ2-3|TRBV7-2|NA
CASSRGATGDTQYF
TGTGCCAGCAGCCGGGGGGCCACCGGGGATACGCAGTATTTT
>few|TRBJ2-3|TRBV7-6|TRBD2
CASSPPLAGGSTDTQYF
TGTGCCAGCAGCCCCCCCCTAGCGGGGGGTAGCACAGATACGCAGTATTTT
>few|TRBJ2-1|TRBV7-9|NA
CASSLVSGIRAGSSYNEQFF
TGTGCCAGCAGCTTAGTTAGTGGGATTCGGGCGGGGAGCTCCTACAATGAGCAGTTCTTC
>NA|TRBJ2-1|TRBV7-6|NA
CASSLVAESSYEQFF
TGTGCCAGCAGCTTAGTAGCGGAGAGTTCCTACGAGCAGTTCTTC
>NA|TRBJ2-3|TRBV6-5|TRBD2
CASSYSRWRGGTDTQYF
TGTGCCAGCAGTTACTCGAGATGGCGGGGGGGCACAGATACGCAGTATTTT
>few|TRBJ2-5|TRBV20-1|TRBD2
CSAKVPGGRRQETQYF
TGCAGTGCCAAGGTGCCGGGGGGACGTCGACAAGAGACCCAGTACTTC
>NA|TRBJ1-1|TRBV19|NA
CASSGGSNTAFF
TGTGCCAGTAGTGGAGGAAGCAACACAGCTTTCTTT
>few|TRBJ1-5|TRBV19|TRBD1
CASRNRDRAYSNQPQHF
TGTGCCAGCCGTAACCGGGACAGGGCTTATAGCAATCAGCCCCAGCATTTT
>NA|TRBJ1-1|TRBV19|TRBD1
CASRTFDRADSTEAFF
TGTGCCAGTAGGACTTTCGACAGGGCGGATTCCACTGAAGCTTTCTTT
>few|TRBJ1-2|TRBV6-2/TRBV6-3|NA
CASSYWVVDYGYTF
TGTGCCAGCAGTTACTGGGTTGTGGACTATGGCTACACCTTC
>many|TRBJ2-6|TRBV7-9|TRBD1
CASSLSTLSGTGPSGANVLTF
TGTGCCAGCAGCTTGTCGACTCTTTCCGGGACAGGCCCGTCTGGGGCCAACGTCCTGACTTTC
>NA|TRBJ2-5|TRBV9|TRBD2
CASSGLGPGLDIQTQYF
TGTGCCAGCAGCGGGCTAGGGCCGGGACTAGATATTCAGACCCAGTACTTC
>NA|TRBJ2-2|TRBV11-2|TRBD2
CANSLQGLVGGELFF
TGTGCCAACAGCTTACAAGGACTAGTTGGCGGGGAGCTGTTTTTT
>few|TRBJ1-2|TRBV6-1|NA
CASSDRVRDGYTF
TGTGCCAGCAGTGACAGGGTGAGGGATGGCTACACCTTC
>NA|TRBJ1-5|TRBV6-1|NA
CASSEKTAGSPQHF
TGTGCCAGCAGTGAAAAAACAGCTGGGTCCCCCCAGCATTTT
>few|TRBJ2-3|TRBV6-5|TRBD2
CASSYSAAGASTDTQYF
TGTGCCAGCAGTTACTCAGCAGCGGGGGCGAGCACAGATACGCAGTATTTT
>few|TRBJ2-3|TRBV4-1|NA
CASSQERSGGDTQYF
TGCGCCAGCAGCCAAGAGAGGAGTGGTGGAGATACGCAGTATTTT
>few|TRBJ2-1|TRBV10-1|TRBD1
CASSRQGAMDRNEQFF
TGCGCCAGCAGTAGACAGGGGGCAATGGATAGGAATGAGCAGTTCTTC
>NA|TRBJ1-4|TRBV27|NA
CATSQGEKLFF
TGTGCCACCTCCCAAGGTGAAAAACTGTTTTTT
>NA|TRBJ2-2|TRBV27|TRBD1
CASSGSGTGNTGELFF
TGTGCCAGCAGCGGATCCGGGACAGGGAACACCGGGGAGCTGTTTTTT
>NA|TRBJ2-1|TRBV27|TRBD1
CASSPERTGRNEQFF
TGTGCCAGCAGCCCTGAAAGGACAGGGCGGAATGAGCAGTTCTTC
>NA|TRBJ2-7|TRBV12-3/TRBV12-4|NA
CASSFGLGARPYEQYF
TGTGCCAGCAGTTTTGGCCTGGGGGCGAGACCCTACGAGCAGTACTTC
>NA|TRBJ1-1|TRBV7-3|TRBD1
CASSLTGTARNTEAFF
TGTGCCAGCAGCTTAACTGGGACAGCGAGGAACACTGAAGCTTTCTTT
>NA|TRBJ2-2|TRBV20-1|NA
CSAREGTENTGELFF
TGCAGTGCTAGAGAGGGGACGGAGAACACCGGGGAGCTGTTTTTT
>few|TRBJ2-4|TRBV7-9|TRBD1
CASSQGQGDPTRKNIQYF
TGTGCCAGCAGCCAGGGACAGGGCGACCCCACCCGCAAAAACATTCAGTACTTC
>NA|TRBJ2-3|TRBV12-3/TRBV12-4|NA
CASSLDLAPMDRYTDTQYF
TGTGCCAGCAGTTTAGATCTTGCCCCCATGGACAGATACACAGATACGCAGTATTTT
>NA|TRBJ2-5|TRBV20-1|TRBD2
CSARDGLAGDPQETQYF
TGCAGTGCTAGAGACGGACTAGCGGGGGACCCACAAGAGACCCAGTACTTC
>many|TRBJ2-5|TRBV7-8|NA
CASSLNIHGETQYF
TGTGCCAGCAGCCTTAATATCCATGGGGAGACCCAGTACTTC
>NA|TRBJ2-2|TRBV27|TRBD2
CASSSGLAVNANTGELFF
TGTGCCAGCAGTTCTGGACTAGCGGTTAACGCGAACACCGGGGAGCTGTTTTTT
>NA|TRBJ1-2|TRBV27|NA
CASSLSMGGRGYTF
TGTGCCAGCAGTTTATCGATGGGGGGTCGTGGCTACACCTTC
>NA|TRBJ1-1|TRBV6-1|NA
CASSEEPGYTEAFF
TGTGCCAGCAGTGAAGAGCCAGGTTACACTGAAGCTTTCTTT
>NA|TRBJ2-5|TRBV20-1|NA
CSARDFGRQGETQYF
TGCAGTGCTAGAGATTTCGGGCGGCAAGGGGAGACCCAGTACTTC
>NA|TRBJ2-7|TRBV7-6|TRBD2
CASTSSSGGAHEQYF
TGTGCCAGCACCAGTAGTAGCGGGGGGGCCCACGAGCAGTACTTC
>once|TRBJ2-5|TRBV9|NA
CASSVSGVPQETQYF
TGTGCCAGCAGCGTGTCGGGGGTTCCCCAAGAGACCCAGTACTTC
>NA|TRBJ2-7|TRBV23-1|NA
CASSQSGGALSYEQYF
TGCGCCAGCAGTCAATCGGGGGGGGCACTTTCCTACGAGCAGTACTTC
>few|TRBJ2-1|TRBV27|NA
CASGGTDYNEQFF
TGTGCCAGCGGGGGGACGGATTACAATGAGCAGTTCTTC
>NA|TRBJ2-7|TRBV7-8|NA
CASSIYRGYEQYF
TGTGCCAGCAGTATTTATAGGGGCTACGAGCAGTACTTC
>NA|TRBJ1-2|TRBV2|NA
CGSSDSRNNYGYTF
TGTGGCAGCAGTGATAGCAGAAATAACTATGGCTACACCTTC
>NA|TRBJ1-1|TRBV13|NA
CASSSTEDTEAFF
TGTGCCAGCAGCTCAACGGAGGACACTGAAGCTTTCTTT
>NA|TRBJ1-5|TRBV12-3/TRBV12-4|NA
CASSLGGQQPQHF
TGTGCCAGCAGTTTAGGGGGCCAGCAGCCCCAGCATTTT
>few|TRBJ1-1|TRBV6-1|NA
CASSEHLGAEAFF
TGTGCCAGCAGTGAACACTTAGGCGCTGAAGCTTTCTTT
>few|TRBJ1-5|TRBV6-1|NA
CASSVDNQPQHF
TGTGCCAGCAGTGTTGACAATCAGCCCCAGCATTTT
>NA|TRBJ2-7|TRBV6-1|TRBD1
CASSTARDRAAEIYEQYF
TGTGCCAGCAGTACAGCCCGGGACAGGGCCGCCGAGATCTACGAGCAGTACTTC
>few|TRBJ2-7|TRBV7-9|NA
CASSSTLYEQYF
TGTGCCAGCAGCTCCACACTCTACGAGCAGTACTTC
>NA|TRBJ2-2|TRBV11-2|NA
CASSLWRVGTGELFF
TGTGCCAGCAGCTTGTGGCGGGTGGGGACCGGGGAGCTGTTTTTT
>many|TRBJ1-5|TRBV7-8|TRBD1
CASSPGTANQPQHF
TGTGCCAGCAGCCCGGGGACAGCAAATCAGCCCCAGCATTTT
>many|TRBJ2-5|TRBV12-3/TRBV12-4|NA
CASSFEGTYQETQYF
TGTGCCAGCAGTTTTGAGGGAACGTACCAAGAGACCCAGTACTTC
>NA|TRBJ2-3|TRBV20-1|TRBD2
CSAPREAGATDTQYF
TGCAGTGCTCCTCGAGAAGCGGGGGCCACAGATACGCAGTATTTT
>few|TRBJ1-1|TRBV25-1|NA
CASSEWAGGPEAFF
TGTGCCAGCAGTGAATGGGCGGGCGGCCCTGAAGCTTTCTTT
>few|TRBJ2-7|TRBV12-3/TRBV12-4|NA
CASSPGALEQYF
TGTGCCAGCAGCCCTGGGGCCCTCGAGCAGTACTTC
>NA|TRBJ2-1|TRBV4-1|NA
CASSQDRKEQFF
TGCGCCAGCAGCCAAGATCGGAAGGAGCAGTTCTTC
>few|TRBJ2-1|TRBV7-9|NA
CASSLVGKDEQFF
TGTGCCAGCAGCTTGGTGGGGAAGGATGAGCAGTTCTTC
>few|TRBJ2-2|TRBV12-5|TRBD2
CASGMTVRGTGELFF
TGTGCTAGTGGTATGACAGTGCGGGGGACCGGGGAGCTGTTTTTT
>NA|TRBJ1-1|TRBV7-9|NA
CASSPVSGPPAFF
TGTGCCAGCAGCCCCGTGAGTGGCCCTCCGGCTTTCTTT
>NA|TRBJ2-7|TRBV7-6|NA
CASSPQATPYEQYF
TGTGCCAGCAGCCCGCAGGCTACTCCCTACGAGCAGTACTTC